The 23 T cell receptor beta chains below were found in one sample sequenced in a study of cytomegalovirus exposure and HLA in healthy donors. PCR was performed using 60 Vbeta and 13 Jbeta primers. TCRdb's table, derived via immunoSEQ multiplex PCR, lists solely in-frame clones and lacks some. In the table there are 100,000 to 150,000 clones, about 80% of which are singletons. Sample: PBMCs. The source is a woman aged 45-65 years in good health and CMV-seronegative.

CDR3 sequence (DNA): TGTGCCAGCAGAGAGTACCTCCTTGACAGCAACTACGAGCAGTACTTC. It yields the protein CASREYLLDSNYEQYF. The rearrangement uses TRBV2 and TRBJ2-7, with a possible D match to TRBD1 (5 bases). Per germline, CDR1 SNHLY and CDR2 FYNNEI. Trimming pared 6 bases from V and 3 bases from J, leaving 21 bases between. This CDR3 has 16 residues.

This chain joins TRBV29-1 and TRBJ2-3, with 9 bases matching TRBD2. CDR1 and CDR2 from the germline V gene are SQVTM and ANQGSEA. V was pared by 3 bases and J by 5 bases, with 9 bases of the junction left unmatched. CDR3 length: 15 amino acids. The CDR3 protein is CSVESSGSGGDTQYF. CDR3 nucleotides: TGCAGCGTTGAGAGTAGCGGGAGTGGGGGAGATACGCAGTATTTT.

This clone was seen once. The rearrangement links TRBV5-1 to TRBJ2-5; a weak D match, TRBD1 (6 bases). The germline V and J ends were trimmed by 0 bases and 2 bases, with 29 bases remaining between them. Germline V gene data show CDR1 as SGHRS and CDR2 as YFSETQ. CDR3 length equals 21 residues. The CDR3 coding sequence is TGCGCCAGCAGCTTGGCCAGGGTTCTCAGGGGCCCCATACGTCTTCAAGAGACCCAGTACTTC. Encoded protein: CASSLARVLRGPIRLQETQYF.

The chain joins TRBV4-2 to TRBJ1-1; 9 positions agree with TRBD1. Germline V gives CDR1 LGHNA, CDR2 YNFKEQ. The CDR3 runs 18 residues. V lost 0 bases to trimming and J lost 1 base; unmatched junction nucleotides: 9. The DNA of the CDR3 is TGTGCCAGCAGCCAAGAACTCTACCAGGGACAGGGGAACACTGAAGCTTTCTTT. Translation gives CASSQELYQGQGNTEAFF.

This chain's CDR3 is CASSVGLAGTYNEQFF. CDR3 bases: TGTGCCAGCAGCGTGGGACTAGCGGGGACCTACAATGAGCAGTTCTTC. J is TRBJ2-1 and V is TRBV7-9, with 13 bases fitting TRBD2. The CDR3 runs to 16 residues. V gave up 5 bases and J gave up 2 bases; unmatched junction bases: 3. Germline V gene data show CDR1 as SEHNR and CDR2 as FQNEAQ (reference sequence).

This chain links TRBV30 with TRBJ1-2; 10 bases align to TRBD1. The CDR3 is 16 residues long. Germline CDR1 is GTSNPN and CDR2 is SVGIG (reference sequence). Losses at the gene ends were 5 bases for V and 2 bases for J; bases not matched to a gene: 11. DNA of the CDR3: TGTGCCTGGGCGACCGGGACAGGGGCGACCAACTATGGCTACACCTTC. It translates to CAWATGTGATNYGYTF. The full variable domain, in which reference TRBV30 and TRBJ1-2 provide the parts outside the CDR3, is SQTIHQWPATLVQPVGSPLSLECTVEGTSNPNLYWYRQAAGRGLQLLFYSVGIGQISSEVPQNLSASRPQDRQFILSSKKLLLSDSGFYLCAWATGTGATNYGYTFGSGTRLTVV.

This chain connects TRBV28 to TRBJ1-5; TRBD1 agrees at 7 bases. V trimming: 2 bases; J trimming: 4 bases; junction bases outside the gene matches: 5. CDR1 and CDR2 (germline): MDHEN, SYDVKM. The CDR3 length is 15 residues. The CDR3 DNA reads TGTGCCAGCAGTTTAGGGGACAGACTTAATCAGCCCCAGCATTTT. Its translation is CASSLGDRLNQPQHF.

This sequence joins TRBV7-8 and TRBJ2-2, with D uncertain. The length of the CDR3 is 13 residues. The germline CDR1 and CDR2 sequences are SGHVS and FQNEAQ. V gave up 8 bases and J gave up 7 bases, with 14 bases separating them. CDR3 nucleotide sequence: TGTGCCAGCCGAAGGAGTTCGGGCGGGGAGCTGTTTTTT. Translation gives CASRRSSGGELFF.

The chain uses TRBV6-1 and TRBJ2-1; D call uncertain. CDR1 is MNHNS and CDR2 is SASEGT in the germline V gene. Trimming shortened V by 8 bases and J by 9 bases, and 11 bases separated the two germline ends. This CDR3 contains 11 residues. CDR3 DNA sequence: TGTGCCAGCCTTCCGGTTAGTGAGCAGTTCTTC. Translation: CASLPVSEQFF.

The chain joins TRBV19 to TRBJ1-1; TRBD1 is a possible D gene (6 bases). Per the germline V gene, CDR1 is LNHDA and CDR2 is SQIVND (reference sequence). The CDR3 loop spans 15 amino acids. V was trimmed by 2 bases and J by 7 bases, leaving 17 bases between them. The CDR3 DNA reads TGTGCCAGTAGTATATTGACGACAGGTCGGGATGAAGCTTTCTTT. This codes for CASSILTTGRDEAFF. Full variable domain (outside the CDR3, taken from reference TRBV19 and TRBJ1-1): DGGITQSPKYLFRKEGQNVTLSCEQNLNHDAMYWYRQDPGQGLRLIYYSQIVNDFQKGDIAEGYSVSREKKESFPLTVTSAQKNPTAFYLCASSILTTGRDEAFFGQGTRLTVV.

This chain links TRBV4-3 with TRBJ2-1; 9 bases fit TRBD2. This CDR3 is built from 16 residues. V dropped 0 bases and J dropped 7; count of bases not matched to a gene: 7. Germline V gives CDR1 LGHNA, CDR2 YSLEER. DNA for the CDR3: TGCGCCAGCAGCCAAGATAATGCGGGAGGGGGAAATGAGCAGTTCTTC. This codes for CASSQDNAGGGNEQFF.

This sequence joins TRBV13 and TRBJ1-1; 10 bases align to TRBD1. The CDR3 extends over 17 amino acids. With V trimmed by 5 bases and J by 1 base, 10 bases remained unmatched. Germline loops: CDR1 PRHDT, CDR2 FYEKMQ (reference sequence). The CDR3 sequence: CASSPEGDRGRNTEAFF. The CDR3 DNA reads as TGTGCCAGCAGCCCGGAAGGGGACAGGGGAAGGAACACTGAAGCTTTCTTT.

The chain employs TRBV6-4 and TRBJ2-1, with 12 bases that match TRBD2. Germline CDR1 and CDR2: MRHNA and SNTAGT. The CDR3 is 16 amino acids. V was pared by 3 bases and J by 8 bases, with 8 bases of the junction left unmatched. The CDR3 nucleotides are TGTGCCAGCAGTGAACGCCAGACTAGCGGGAGCGATGAGCAGTTCTTC. Translated, it gives CASSERQTSGSDEQFF.

The V gene is TRBV30, the J gene TRBJ1-1; no clear D. The ends were cut back, 2 bases at V and 1 base at J, with 5 bases in the middle. CDR3 length: 12 amino acids. Per germline, CDR1 GTSNPN and CDR2 SVGIG (reference sequence). In DNA, the CDR3 is TGTGCCTGGAGTAGAGCGAACACTGAAGCTTTCTTT. Translating it yields CAWSRANTEAFF.

This chain connects TRBV15 to TRBJ2-2; 8 nucleotides line up with TRBD1. Germline V gene sequence: CDR1 LNHNV, CDR2 YYDKDF (reference sequence). V lost 1 base to trimming and J lost 1 base; unmatched junction nucleotides: 2. The CDR3 contains 16 residues. CDR3 sequence reads: CATSRAGTGNTGELFF. The CDR3 nucleotides are TGTGCCACCAGCAGAGCCGGGACAGGGAACACCGGGGAGCTGTTTTTT.

J is TRBJ2-1 and V is TRBV7-2, with 13 positions matching TRBD2. CDR3 length: 16 amino acids. Trimming took 2 bases from V and 9 from J; bases not matched to a gene: 7. Germline values: CDR1 SGHTA, CDR2 FQGNSA. This CDR3 reads CASSLLLAGGLGEQFF. CDR3 nucleotide sequence: TGTGCCAGCAGCTTACTACTAGCGGGAGGGCTGGGTGAGCAGTTCTTC.

The CDR3: CASSLTGTGGYTF. In nucleotides, the CDR3 is TGTGCCAGCAGCTTAACGGGGACAGGGGGCTACACCTTC. The chain employs TRBV7-3 and TRBJ1-2, with 9 bases matching TRBD1. Unmatched junction bases numbered 1, after V lost 0 bases and J lost 8 bases. Germline CDR1 reads SGHTA; CDR2 reads FQGTGA. The CDR3 runs 13 residues.

This sequence joins TRBV4-3 and TRBJ2-2, with 8 bases that match TRBD1. The CDR3 totals 17 residues. V lost 3 bases, J lost 2 bases, and 8 bases stayed unmatched. Germline assignment: CDR1 LGHNA and CDR2 YSLEER. CDR3 amino acids: CASSQTGTGANTGELFF. Here the CDR3 DNA reads TGCGCCAGCAGCCAGACCGGGACAGGCGCTAACACCGGGGAGCTGTTTTTT.

The V call is TRBV7-2, the J call TRBJ2-3; tentatively, D is TRBD2 (7 bases). Per the germline V gene, CDR1 is SGHTA and CDR2 is FQGNSA. Trimming took off 10 bases at V and 4 bases at J, with 15 bases between the two ends. The CDR3 runs 13 residues. CDR3 nucleotide sequence: TGTGCCACCGGGGGGCCGCGGGCAGATACGCAGTATTTT. Protein: CATGGPRADTQYF.

V and J are TRBV5-4 and TRBJ2-7; 8 bases agree with TRBD2. CDR3 length: 15 amino acids. Trimming removed 4 bases from V and 7 bases from J; junction bases left unmatched: 13. In germline, CDR1 is SGHNT, CDR2 YYREEE (reference sequence). CDR3 bases: TGTGCCAGCAGCCCCAGTCGTAGCGGGAAAGGTGAGCAGTACTTC. Its translation is CASSPSRSGKGEQYF.

The chain couples TRBV6-6 to TRBJ1-1; tentatively, D is TRBD1 (6 bases). This CDR3 spans 16 amino acids. Deletions cut 4 bases from V and 0 bases from J, with 15 bases between. Germline V gene data show CDR1 as MNHNY and CDR2 as SVGAGI (reference sequence). The CDR3 sequence: CASSSWTAGMNTEAFF. As DNA, the CDR3 is TGTGCCAGCAGTTCCTGGACAGCCGGCATGAACACTGAAGCTTTCTTT.

The chain combines TRBV15 with TRBJ1-4, with 8 positions matching TRBD1. J lost 7 bases, V lost 0 bases, and 4 bases had no gene match. There are 15 residues in the CDR3. CDR1 and CDR2 (germline): LNHNV, YYDKDF (reference sequence). The CDR3, as DNA: TGTGCCACCAGCAGAGATAGGACAGGGCCTGAAAAACTGTTTTTT. Its protein is CATSRDRTGPEKLFF. Drawing the rest from reference TRBV15 and TRBJ1-4, the complete variable domain is DAMVIQNPRYQVTQFGKPVTLSCSQTLNHNVMYWYQQKSSQAPKLLFHYYDKDFNNEADTPDNFQSRRPNTSFCFLDIRSPGLGDTAMYLCATSRDRTGPEKLFFGSGTQLSVL.

The chain carries TRBV7-3 and TRBJ1-1; 8 positions match TRBD1. The germline gives CDR1 SGHTA, CDR2 FQGTGA. The CDR3 consists of 14 residues. V trimming: 5 bases; J trimming: 4 bases; junction bases outside the gene matches: 6. The CDR3 is CASSLLTGVTEAFF. In nucleotides, the CDR3 is TGTGCCAGCAGCCTACTGACAGGGGTCACTGAAGCTTTCTTT.